The 32 T cell receptor beta chains listed next were all sequenced from one sample in a study of T-cell memory formation after mild COVID-19 (dated by TCRdb to the early 2020s). Library generation was performed with 5' RACE. The instrument given in TCRdb is Illumina NovaSeq 6000. TCRdb applied fastp at Q25 and MiXCR to the public reads, then kept only in-frame beta chains. Each CDR3 protein gets just one entry, which takes the most common genes and DNA from the rows behind it. Present in this sample are about 340,000 distinct CDR3 sequences, roughly 20% of which were seen just once. Around 23% of the sample lies in the top ten. The sequenced sample was PBMCs or a T cell subset sorted from them (not recorded which). Receptors originate from a man aged 18 to 29 who had mild COVID-19 (a few samples of this study predate the infection). The sample titles of this study are shuffled in the database, so cell type and time point are left out; the donor was told from shared clones.

This clonotype was observed a handful of times. The chain has TRBV29-1 and TRBJ2-3; 8 nucleotides align to TRBD2. Germline V gene sequence: CDR1 SQVTM, CDR2 ANQGSEA. There are 16 residues in the CDR3. V lost 3 bases to trimming and J lost 5 bases; unmatched junction nucleotides: 13. The CDR3 spells CSVEAIAGQTGDTQYF. In DNA form, the CDR3 reads TGCAGCGTTGAGGCTATAGCGGGGCAAACGGGAGATACGCAGTATTTT.

The V call is TRBV5-1, the J call TRBJ2-7; either TRBD1 or TRBD2 may supply D (5 bases each). Germline-derived CDR1 and CDR2 are SGHRS and YFSETQ. V lost 5 bases to trimming and J lost 6 bases, with 18 bases between them. The CDR3 consists of 14 residues. In DNA form, the CDR3 reads TGCGCCAGCAGTCCACACCCCGGGACCCGCGAGCAGTACGTC. Residues: CASSPHPGTREQYV.

The rearrangement links TRBV7-9 to TRBJ2-1; tentative D call: TRBD2 (6 bases). Trimming pared 5 bases from V and 7 bases from J, leaving 15 bases between. This CDR3 is built from 14 residues. Germline V CDR1 and CDR2: SEHNR, FQNEAQ (reference sequence). The CDR3, as DNA: TGTGCCAGCAGCCCTCCCGGGGGAGTGAATGAGCAGTTCTTC. As protein: CASSPPGGVNEQFF.

The genes are TRBV11-2 and TRBJ2-5, with D unresolved. This CDR3 has 14 residues. Germline V CDR1 and CDR2: SGHAT, FQNNGV. With 4 bases removed from V and 4 bases from J, the gap between germline ends came to 13 bases. For the CDR3, the DNA is TGTGCCAGCAGCTCTGGGTCTACCGGAGAGACCCAGTACTTC. Its protein product is CASSSGSTGETQYF.

The table lists this clonotype with a few counts. The V gene is TRBV4-3, the J gene TRBJ2-3, with D tentatively TRBD1 (7 bases). The CDR3 covers 16 residues. CDR1 LGHNA and CDR2 YSLEER come from the germline V gene. The V gene lost 3 bases and the J gene lost 0 bases, with 13 bases spanning the gap. In nucleotides, the CDR3 is TGCGCCAGCAGCCATGGGCGGGGACAGAGCACAGATACGCAGTATTTT. It yields the protein CASSHGRGQSTDTQYF.

This clonotype was detected many times. V is TRBV29-1 and J is TRBJ2-7, with D unresolved. Looked up from germline, CDR1 is SQVTM and CDR2 is ANQGSEA. With 5 bases removed from V and 11 bases from J, the gap between germline ends came to 16 bases. This CDR3 has 11 residues. DNA for the CDR3: TGCAGCGTTAAGGGTGGGGTCGATGAGTACTTC. As protein: CSVKGGVDEYF.

This clonotype was detected once. V usage is TRBV20-1 and J usage is TRBJ2-3, with TRBD1 identical over 8 bases. Per the germline V gene, CDR1 is DFQATT and CDR2 is SNEGSKA (reference sequence). The ends lost 5 bases at V and 6 bases at J; junction bases unmatched: 10. CDR3 length equals 14 residues. In DNA, the CDR3 is TGCAGTGCTTCACAGGGGGTGAACGCGGATACGCAGTATTTT. Its translation: CSASQGVNADTQYF.

The chain joins TRBV5-6 to TRBJ2-3; D gene unclear. The germline gives CDR1 SGHDT, CDR2 YYEEEE. The CDR3 totals 15 residues. V was clipped by 2 bases and J by 2 bases, with 12 bases between them. CDR3 sequence reads: CASSFSSRNTDTQYF. The CDR3 bases are TGTGCCAGCAGCTTTTCTTCACGGAACACAGATACGCAGTATTTT.

The chain links TRBV20-1 to TRBJ1-2; the D is unclear. CDR1 is DFQATT and CDR2 is SNEGSKA in the germline V gene (reference sequence). The CDR3 totals 11 residues. V shed 6 bases and J shed 2 bases, with 7 bases lying between them. The CDR3 spells CSAYDNYGYTF. The CDR3 DNA follows: TGCAGTGCCTATGACAACTATGGCTACACCTTC.

The J gene is TRBJ2-7, the V gene TRBV20-1; D is undetermined. Germline CDR1 reads DFQATT; CDR2 reads SNEGSKA (reference sequence). Trimming left V 2 bases short and J 4 bases short, with 15 bases between. The CDR3 length is 14 residues. Here the CDR3 reads CSARHLLGYYEQYF. The CDR3 region has the DNA TGCAGTGCTAGACATTTGCTGGGGTATTACGAGCAGTACTTC.

This clonotype was picked up many times. The chain links TRBV12-3 or TRBV12-4 to TRBJ2-7; 11 bases map to TRBD1. The CDR3 is 14 amino acids. V trimming: 4 bases; J trimming: 7 bases; junction bases outside the gene matches: 6. The CDR3 spells CASSSGQGANEQYF. The CDR3 region has the DNA TGTGCCAGCAGTTCCGGACAGGGGGCTAATGAGCAGTACTTC.

The V gene is TRBV12-3 or TRBV12-4, the J gene TRBJ2-3; TRBD2 is a possible D gene (6 bases). CDR3 length: 16 amino acids. V dropped 6 bases and J dropped 2 bases, with 18 bases sitting between them. DNA for the CDR3: TGTGCCAGCAGGCTGACTAGTTCCTCCCACACAGATACGCAGTATTTT. Amino acids: CASRLTSSSHTDTQYF.

The J gene is TRBJ2-2, the V gene TRBV6-5, with D unresolved. The germline CDR1 and CDR2 sequences are MNHEY and SVGAGI. V dropped 0 bases and J dropped 2 bases, with 13 bases sitting between them. This CDR3 comprises 17 residues. The CDR3 DNA reads TGTGCCAGCAGTTACTCGTCGTGGGCGGTCAACACCGGGGAGCTGTTTTTT. It encodes CASSYSSWAVNTGELFF.

This clonotype has just a few counts. The germline gene is not matched at one end of the junction; a read error may be the cause. The chain employs TRBV7-8 and TRBJ2-1; 10 bases are a match to TRBD2. Germline V gene data show CDR1 as SGHVS and CDR2 as FQNEAQ. CDR3 size: 13 residues. The CDR3 region is CASSPSGLAAAVF. CDR3 nucleotides: TGTGCCAGCAGCCCTTCCGGACTAGCGGCCGCGGTCTTC.

The genes are TRBV7-3 and TRBJ2-3; weak D call: TRBD2 (6 bases). This CDR3 has 14 amino acids. V lost 2 bases, J lost 5 bases, and 11 bases lay in between. The germline CDR1 and CDR2 sequences are SGHTA and FQGTGA. Written as DNA, the CDR3 is TGTGCCAGCAGCTTAGTGGGTAGCGGAGATACGCAGTATTTT. The encoded protein is CASSLVGSGDTQYF.

Comment on this clonotype: The germline gene is not matched at one end of the junction; a read error may be the cause. The gene calls are TRBV11-2 and TRBJ2-1; no clear D gene. The CDR3 has 11 residues. Looked up from germline, CDR1 is SGHAT and CDR2 is FQNNGV. CDR3 in amino acids: CASSSGPSDIF. CDR3 DNA sequence: TGTGCCAGCAGCTCGGGCCCCAGCGATATCTTC.

The table lists this clonotype with a few counts. The V gene is TRBV7-2, the J gene TRBJ1-2; 7 nucleotides agree with TRBD1. Germline CDR1 is SGHTA and CDR2 is FQGNSA. The CDR3 runs to 12 residues. Germline trimming cut 5 bases from V and 10 bases from J; bases unmatched to any gene: 7. The CDR3 protein is CASSDPGQPYTF. The CDR3 bases are TGTGCCAGCAGCGACCCGGGACAGCCCTACACCTTC.

The genes are TRBV7-6 and TRBJ2-2, with TRBD2 identical over 8 bases. The CDR3 runs to 17 residues. V lost 5 bases, J lost 2 bases, and 10 bases stayed unmatched. Germline-derived CDR1 and CDR2 are SGHVS and FNYEAQ. The CDR3 reads CASSPGTGLANTGELFF. CDR3 nucleotides: TGTGCCAGCAGCCCCGGTACAGGACTAGCAAACACCGGGGAGCTGTTTTTT.

The gene calls are TRBV27 and TRBJ1-5; the D gene is possibly TRBD1 (5 bases). Deletions cut 2 bases from V and 7 bases from J, with 12 bases between. This CDR3 spans 14 amino acids. Germline CDR1 is MNHEY and CDR2 is SMNVEV (reference sequence). The CDR3: CASSLKGALQPQHF. The CDR3 region has the DNA TGTGCCAGCAGTTTAAAAGGGGCCCTGCAGCCCCAGCATTTT.

The chain has TRBV2 and TRBJ2-2; D gene ambiguous. V was clipped by 8 bases and J by 7 bases, with 11 bases between them. This CDR3 contains 12 residues. Germline CDR1 reads SNHLY; CDR2 reads FYNNEI. CDR3 residues: CASLWVGGELFF. CDR3 DNA: TGTGCCAGCCTGTGGGTAGGCGGGGAGCTGTTTTTT.

A few counts support this clonotype. The gene calls are TRBV28 and TRBJ1-2; D perhaps matches TRBD1 (5 bases). The CDR3 runs 13 residues. Trimming removed 4 bases at V and 4 bases at J, with 10 bases between. Germline V CDR1 and CDR2: MDHEN, SYDVKM. CDR3 nucleotides: TGTGCCAGCAGTTCGCAGGGTCCCTATGGCTACACCTTC. Protein: CASSSQGPYGYTF.

This clonotype appeared many times. The chain is built from TRBV7-2 and TRBJ2-5; D may be TRBD1 (5 bases). CDR3 length: 13 residues. The germline V and J ends were trimmed by 6 bases and 5 bases, with 13 bases remaining between them. The V gene's germline CDR1 is SGHTA and CDR2 FQGNSA. The CDR3 DNA follows: TGTGCCAGCAGTACTACAGGCTTGGAGACCCAGTACTTC. It is translated as CASSTTGLETQYF.

This clonotype was counted only a few times. CDR3 sequence reads: CASNGQGGGYTF. For the CDR3, the DNA is TGTGCCAGCAACGGACAGGGTGGTGGCTACACCTTC. V usage is TRBV2 and J usage is TRBJ1-2; 8 bases are a match to TRBD1. With V trimmed by 7 bases and J by 7 bases, 5 bases remained unmatched. There are 12 residues in the CDR3. Germline values: CDR1 SNHLY, CDR2 FYNNEI.

The gene calls are TRBV6-2 or TRBV6-3 and TRBJ2-5; 7 nucleotides line up with TRBD2. The CDR3 is made up of 13 amino acids. The V and J ends lost 7 bases and 4 bases, in that order; junction bases with no gene match: 6. The germline V gene encodes CDR1 MNHEY and CDR2 SVGEGT. As DNA, the CDR3 is TGTGCCAGCACCGACGGACTAGGAGAGACCCAGTACTTC. Its protein is CASTDGLGETQYF.

J is TRBJ2-5 and V is TRBV15, with a possible D match to TRBD1 (5 bases). CDR1 is LNHNV, CDR2 YYDKDF, per germline (reference sequence). Trimming cost V 5 bases and J 2 bases, with 15 bases left between them. The CDR3 covers 15 residues. CDR3 DNA: TGTGCCACCAGCCTCAGCACAAGGGGACAAGAGACCCAGTACTTC. Its translation: CATSLSTRGQETQYF.

This clonotype has just a few counts. This chain links TRBV27 with TRBJ1-2; D uncertain. The CDR3 contains 13 residues. The germline V and J ends were trimmed by 2 bases and 8 bases, with 12 bases remaining between them. Germline values: CDR1 MNHEY, CDR2 SMNVEV (reference sequence). As DNA, the CDR3 is TGTGCCAGCAGTTTAGGGATTGTCGGGGGCTACACCTTC. Translation: CASSLGIVGGYTF.

V usage is TRBV5-1 and J usage is TRBJ2-7; D uncertain. The V gene lost 0 bases and the J gene lost 0 bases, with 10 bases spanning the gap. Germline V gene sequence: CDR1 SGHRS, CDR2 YFSETQ. This CDR3 has 15 residues. The CDR3 loop is CASSLVGLGSYEQYV. The DNA for the CDR3 is TGCGCCAGCAGCTTGGTTGGTTTAGGCTCCTACGAGCAGTACGTC.

In this sample, this clonotype turned up a few times. The chain combines TRBV20-1 with TRBJ2-5, with 10 nucleotides matching TRBD2. V dropped 5 bases and J dropped 0; count of bases not matched to a gene: 6. The CDR3 has 15 residues. Germline-derived CDR1 and CDR2 are DFQATT and SNEGSKA (reference sequence). The CDR3 bases are TGCAGTGCTCCAGCGGGGGGGTCGTACCAAGAGACCCAGTACTTC. Its translation: CSAPAGGSYQETQYF.

This clonotype appeared many times. The chain carries TRBV12-3 or TRBV12-4 and TRBJ2-2; no clear D. V was cut by 2 bases and J by 6 bases, with 7 bases left in between. CDR3 length: 13 amino acids. This CDR3 reads CASSLSGSGELFF. The CDR3 DNA is TGTGCCAGCAGTTTATCGGGTTCCGGGGAGCTGTTTTTT.

The chain employs TRBV28 and TRBJ2-2, with a possible D match to TRBD1 (6 bases). V was clipped by 3 bases and J by 6 bases, with 14 bases between them. Germline V gene data show CDR1 as MDHEN and CDR2 as SYDVKM. This CDR3 has 15 amino acids. The CDR3 protein is CASSFPGQPSGELFF. CDR3 DNA: TGTGCCAGCAGTTTCCCCGGACAGCCTTCCGGGGAGCTGTTTTTT.

This clonotype was observed a few times. The chain has TRBV4-1 and TRBJ2-1, with 9 bases matching TRBD1. In germline, CDR1 is MGHRA, CDR2 YSYEKL. Trimming removed 4 bases from V and 6 bases from J; junction bases left unmatched: 7. The CDR3 extends over 15 amino acids. The DNA for the CDR3 is TGCGCCAGCAGCCCCTGGACAGGGGTGAGCAATGAGCAGTTCTTC. As protein: CASSPWTGVSNEQFF.

This clonotype has only a few counts. The chain carries TRBV4-3 and TRBJ2-7; D not resolved. V gave up 0 bases and J gave up 1 base, with 1 base separating them. The germline V gene encodes CDR1 LGHNA and CDR2 YSLEER. This CDR3 region has 12 residues. As DNA, the CDR3 is TGCGCCAGCAGCCAAGATTCCTACGAGCAGTACGTC. It specifies CASSQDSYEQYV.